The rows below give T cell receptor beta chains drawn from one sample of a study of cytomegalovirus exposure and HLA in healthy donors. Libraries were prepared by immunoSEQ multiplex PCR; TCRdb keeps only in-frame clonotypes and omits some of them. The profile shows about 84,000 clones, roughly 64% of them singletons. Sequenced material: PBMCs. The receptors originated from a middle-aged woman in good health and CMV-seropositive. The CDR3 runs from the conserved cysteine through the conserved F or W. A D gene is named only where the DNA matches it firmly. Size tells how often a clone was seen (once, few, many) or the class of an expanded clone, and some rows leave it out.

len,abundance,j_gene,v_gene,d_gene,CDR3nt,CDR3aa
15,NA,TRBJ2-7,TRBV29-1,TRBD1,TGCAGCGTTGAATATAGGACAGGCTATTCCTACGAGCAGTACTTC,CSVEYRTGYSYEQYF
14,NA,TRBJ1-2,TRBV28,TRBD1,TGTGCCAGCAGCTCCGGGACAGGGACCTATGGCTACACCTTC,CASSSGTGTYGYTF
11,NA,TRBJ2-5,TRBV7-9,NA,TGTGCCAGCAGCCCTCAAGAGACCCAGTACTTC,CASSPQETQYF
17,few,TRBJ1-1,TRBV15,NA,TGTGCCACCAGCAGACCTCCGCACAGTCTACAATTCACTGAAGCTTTCTTT,CATSRPPHSLQFTEAFF
14,NA,TRBJ1-2,TRBV2,TRBD1,TGTGCCAGCAGTGTGGCAGGGGGTCCCTATGGCTACACCTTC,CASSVAGGPYGYTF
17,NA,TRBJ1-1,TRBV28,NA,TGTGCCAGCAGTCAACCTCTACGAACAGGAATTATCACTGAAGCTTTCTTT,CASSQPLRTGIITEAFF
14,NA,TRBJ2-5,TRBV7-2,TRBD2,TGTGCCAGCAGCTTGGGGGGGGAGCGGGAGACCCAGTACTTC,CASSLGGERETQYF
14,NA,TRBJ2-7,TRBV4-1,NA,TGCGCCAGCAGCCAAGTCCCCAGGGACTACGAGCAGTACTTC,CASSQVPRDYEQYF
18,NA,TRBJ2-1,TRBV25-1,TRBD2,TGTGCCAGCAGTGAATCTTGGGCGGGAGGGCCTCAGGTCAATGAGCAGTTCTTC,CASSESWAGGPQVNEQFF
13,few,TRBJ2-2,TRBV27,NA,TGTGCCAGCAGCCCCTCCCCCACCGGGGAGCTGTTTTTT,CASSPSPTGELFF